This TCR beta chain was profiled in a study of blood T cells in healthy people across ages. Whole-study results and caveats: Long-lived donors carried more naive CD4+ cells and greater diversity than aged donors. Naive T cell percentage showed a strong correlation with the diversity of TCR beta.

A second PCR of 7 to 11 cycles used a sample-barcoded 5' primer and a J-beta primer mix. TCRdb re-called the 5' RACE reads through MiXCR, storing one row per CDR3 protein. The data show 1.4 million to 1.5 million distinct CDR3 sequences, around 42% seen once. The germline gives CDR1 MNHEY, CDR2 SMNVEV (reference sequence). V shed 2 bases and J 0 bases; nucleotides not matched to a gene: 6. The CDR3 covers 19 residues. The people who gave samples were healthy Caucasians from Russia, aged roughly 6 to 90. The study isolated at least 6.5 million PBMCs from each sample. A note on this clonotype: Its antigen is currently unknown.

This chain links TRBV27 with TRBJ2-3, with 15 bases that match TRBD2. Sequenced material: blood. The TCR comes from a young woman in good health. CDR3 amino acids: CASSLMGLAGGTSTDTQYF. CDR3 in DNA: TGTGCCAGCAGTTTAATGGGACTAGCGGGGGGTACTAGCACAGATACGCAGTATTTT.